In its sample, the clone carrying this TCR beta chain was seen a few times. These data are taken from a study of blood T cells in healthy people across ages. Per the germline V gene, CDR1 is LNHDA and CDR2 is SQIVND (reference sequence). The CDR3 covers 14 residues. Combining a sample-barcoded 5' primer with a J-beta primer mix, a second PCR ran for about 7 to 11 cycles. MiXCR, run by TCRdb on the 5' RACE reads, gives a single entry per CDR3 protein. The table includes over 750,000 distinct CDR3 sequences, 25% detected once. The same specimen was also included in a second study, on T cells of mothers and their children. That paper notes: Sequencing got over 9.5 million TCR beta CDR3 reads from each mother and approximately 3 million from each child.

This sequence joins TRBV19 and TRBJ2-5, with 10 bases matching TRBD2. The DNA matches TRBJ2-1 better at its end, which makes the J call doubtful. The sample consisted of blood. This TCR was sampled from a boy younger than 18 in good health. The CDR3: CASSLPLAGVEQFF. CDR3 nucleotides: TGTGCCAGTAGTCTACCCCTAGCGGGAGTAGAGCAGTTCTTC.